These T cell receptor beta chains were read from a single sample in a study of blood T cell repertoires in COVID-19. TCRdb's copy holds only in-frame clones and misses some; the assay was immunoSEQ multiplex PCR. The data contain about 74,000 clones, 75% of them seen just once; the ten biggest clones take up roughly 21%. Sequencing used peripheral blood. These receptors were obtained from a man between 65 and 85 years old with acute or convalescent COVID-19. Each CDR3 is given with its conserved first and last residue. D genes are given only for firm matches. The size of a clone is reported for some rows only, either as once, few or many, or as a class for expanded clones.

TRBV18	.	.	TRBJ1-1	TGTGCCAGCTCACCACCCCTTCGAGGGGGAGTCACTGAAGCTTTCTTT	CASSPPLRGGVTEAFF
TRBV19	.	.	TRBJ1-6	TGTGCCAGTAGTATTCAACAGGCCCAGAATTCACCCCTCCACTTT	CASSIQQAQNSPLHF
TRBV9	TRBD1	.	TRBJ2-1	TGTGCCAGCAGCGTAGCAGGGACAGAATACAATGAGCAGTTCTTC	CASSVAGTEYNEQFF
TRBV28	TRBD1	.	TRBJ1-6	TGTGCCAGCAGTTTGGGACAGAGAGATAATTCACCCCTCCACTTT	CASSLGQRDNSPLHF
TRBV28	TRBD2	.	TRBJ2-3	TGTGCCAGCAGTTTTATACTAGCGACAGATACGCAGTATTTT	CASSFILATDTQYF
TRBV11-3	.	.	TRBJ1-1	TGTGCCAGCAGCTTAGGACGGGGGAATGCTGAAGCTTTCTTT	CASSLGRGNAEAFF
TRBV5-6	.	.	TRBJ2-1	TGTGCCAGCAGCTTGCAGAATGAGCAGTTCTTC	CASSLQNEQFF
TRBV14	.	.	TRBJ2-1	TGTGCCAGCAGCCAAGATCCCAGCAATGAGCAGTTCTTC	CASSQDPSNEQFF
TRBV18	TRBD2	once	TRBJ2-7	TGTGCCAGCTCGCGGGAGGCATTCTCCTACGAGCAGTACTTC	CASSREAFSYEQYF
TRBV19	.	.	TRBJ2-1	TGTGCCAGTATGAAGGCGGGTGGAAGCTCCTACAATGAGCAGTTCTTC	CASMKAGGSSYNEQFF
TRBV4-1	TRBD2	.	TRBJ2-1	TGCGCCAGCAGCCAAGAACCCACCCTAGCGGGAGTCAATGAGCAGTTCTTC	CASSQEPTLAGVNEQFF
TRBV5-6	.	.	TRBJ1-2	TGTGCCAGCAGCCATTTTAGGCAGGCCGGATTGCTCTATGGCTACACCTTC	CASSHFRQAGLLYGYTF
TRBV2	TRBD1	.	TRBJ1-2	TGTGCCAGCAAGGACAGGGGGTTAGTTGGCTACACCTTC	CASKDRGLVGYTF
TRBV7-6	TRBD1	large	TRBJ2-2	TGTGCCAGCGGACAGGGGAACACCGGGGAGCTGTTTTTT	CASGQGNTGELFF
TRBV11-2	.	.	TRBJ2-1	TGTGCCAGCAGCTTAGCGGTTATTAGCTCCGGAGGAGGGGAGCAGTTCTTC	CASSLAVISSGGGEQFF
TRBV19	TRBD1	.	TRBJ1-5	TGTGCCAGTAGTATTAGTCCCGGGACAGGGTCGGGCAATCAGCCCCAGCATTTT	CASSISPGTGSGNQPQHF
TRBV29-1	TRBD1	few	TRBJ1-1	TGCAGCGTTGAAGCCCCGGGACAGGGGGCGTTGAACACTGAAGCTTTCTTT	CSVEAPGQGALNTEAFF
TRBV5-6	.	.	TRBJ2-2	TGTGCCAGCAGCCTCCCGGGATGGGAGCTGTTTTTT	CASSLPGWELFF
TRBV27	.	.	TRBJ1-4	TGTGCCAGCAGTTTAGTACCAGGATCAACTAATGAAAAACTGTTTTTT	CASSLVPGSTNEKLFF